This T cell receptor beta chain emerged from a study of cytomegalovirus exposure and HLA in healthy donors. CDR1 MDHEN and CDR2 SYDVKM come from the germline V gene. This CDR3 has 16 residues. General study points: In an earlier analysis, most TCR beta V segments were productive about 87% or about 30% of the time.

As concerns this clone: What it binds is unknown.

The PCR had 60 Vbeta and 13 Jbeta primers. The method was immunoSEQ multiplex PCR; TCRdb's version includes in-frame clones alone and lacks a portion of them. The table includes 150,000 to 200,000 clones, around 83% detected once. The TCR originated in a man aged 25-45 years in good health and CMV-seropositive. This chain uses TRBV28 with TRBJ2-5, with 9 bases lining up with TRBD2. The J call could be wrong; TRBJ2-7 is a better fit for the DNA end. Sequenced input: PBMCs. The CDR3 sequence: CASSSPTSGPYYEQYF. CDR3 sequence (DNA): TGTGCCAGCAGTTCGCCTACTAGCGGGCCCTACTACGAGCAGTACTTC.